This paragraph covers one TCR beta chain sequence. Its target is unknown. This record comes from a study of beta chain features in type 1 diabetes. Study-level information: No age, gender or cell yield differences were seen between patients and healthy donors. Findings of the study overall: Possibly, sequencing cDNA over-represented cells that had high TCR expression levels.

Expressed TCRB transcripts were sequenced because the isolated RNA had all been reverse transcribed beforehand. Assay used: immunoSEQ multiplex PCR; TCRdb lists only in-frame clones, some missing. The profile shows 110,000 to 150,000 clones, 9% to 10% of them singletons. CD45RO/CCR7/CD25/CD127/CD95/CD27 separated CD4+ naive, central memory, regulatory and stem cell-like memory cells by sorting. The ends lost 2 bases at V and 6 bases at J; junction bases unmatched: 9. Germline loops: CDR1 KGHSH, CDR2 LQKENI. CDR3 length equals 17 residues. V usage is TRBV18 and J usage is TRBJ1-4, with 10 bases that match TRBD1. The receptor's source is a woman in her 40s in good health. The sample consisted of central memory CD4+ T cells from blood. The CDR3 nucleotides read TGTGCCAGCTCACCAAGCCAACCCGGGACAGGGGATGAAAAACTGTTTTTT. Translating gives CASSPSQPGTGDEKLFF.